Reported below is one T cell receptor (beta chain). Its antigen is as yet unknown. TCR beta libraries were prepared from cDNA with unique molecular identifiers. Each sample of about 0.95 to 10 million input T cells yielded about 500,000 cDNA molecules, so each molecule approximated one T cell. TCRdb redid the calling of the PCR reads with MiXCR, one entry per CDR3 protein. The sample holds approximately 350,000 distinct CDR3 sequences, around 37% seen once. The data belong to a study of post-analysis software for immune sequencing data. The wider study: The cohort encompassed relapsing-remitting, secondary progressive and progressive-relapsing multiple sclerosis disease courses.

This CDR3 region has 13 residues. CDR1 is LGHNT and CDR2 is FRNRAP in the germline V gene. Trimming stripped 6 bases from V and 8 bases from J, with 16 bases between. Whole-study findings and limits: When compared against controls, multiple sclerosis patients showed significantly lower normalized Chao1 diversity. There were five or six TRBV segments more frequent in patients than controls, and TRBV5-6, TRBV5-1 and TRBV20-1 were among them. Batch-mates among the samples co-clustered strongly by F measure.

This TCR derives from a girl between 5 and 17 years old with multiple sclerosis. The material sequenced was blood. This sequence joins TRBV12-5 and TRBJ1-1; D may be TRBD1 (5 bases). In DNA form, the CDR3 reads TGTGCTAGTGGCCCGGGACTCACATTAGAAGCTTTCTTT. Translated: CASGPGLTLEAFF.